Each of the 4 T cell receptor beta chains below was sequenced from the same sample in a study of human T cells and chemical hapten exposure. Each CDR3 protein is one row after TCRdb ran MiXCR on the RACE reads. This table holds around 110,000 distinct CDR3 sequences, 12% found once. Time point here: patch test 1, 2 weeks after DPC sensitization. Indicated treatment: therapeutic diphenylcyclopropenone sensitization with weekly scalp DPC. Specimen: whole blood, collected in connection with sensitization to the hapten diphenylcyclopropenone (DPC). Source of these receptors: a woman aged 50 to 60 with alopecia areata. Some clones in this sample may be carry-over from other donors' samples.

This clonotype was found a few times. The chain links TRBV7-6 to TRBJ2-6; 7 bases fit TRBD1. CDR1 and CDR2 from the germline V gene are SGHVS and FNYEAQ. The length of the CDR3 is 17 residues. J was trimmed by 0 bases and V by 3 bases; bases with no gene match: 5. CDR3 sequence: CASSLRQGSSGANVLTF. CDR3 in DNA: TGTGCCAGCAGCTTGCGACAGGGATCCTCTGGGGCCAACGTCCTGACTTTC.

This clonotype was seen a handful of times. The CDR3 sequence: CASSSRTSGITDTQYF. As DNA, the CDR3 is TGTGCCAGCAGCTCCCGGACTAGCGGGATCACAGATACGCAGTATTTT. This chain connects TRBV5-6 to TRBJ2-3; TRBD2 aligns across 12 bases. Per the germline V gene, CDR1 is SGHDT and CDR2 is YYEEEE. Losses at the gene ends were 3 bases for V and 2 bases for J; bases not matched to a gene: 4. The CDR3 totals 16 residues.

This clonotype was detected only a few times. The chain recombines TRBV28 with TRBJ1-1; a weak D match, TRBD1 (5 bases). V lost 6 bases, J lost 9 bases, and 14 bases lay in between. The germline V gene has CDR1 MDHEN and CDR2 SYDVKM. This CDR3 is 12 amino acids long. This CDR3 reads CASRLRRDQAFF. For the CDR3, the DNA is TGTGCCAGCAGGCTCCGTCGGGACCAAGCTTTCTTT.

This clonotype turned up a few times. The J gene is TRBJ1-2, the V gene TRBV20-1, with 9 bases identical to TRBD1. CDR1 and CDR2 (germline): DFQATT, SNEGSKA (reference sequence). V trimming: 6 bases; J trimming: 6 bases; junction bases outside the gene matches: 8. This CDR3 is 13 amino acids long. The CDR3 sequence: CSAADTGGHGYTF. The CDR3 nucleotides read TGCAGTGCAGCCGACACAGGGGGCCATGGCTACACCTTC.